The T cell receptor (beta chain) under discussion was sequenced for a study of CD8+ T cells in alopecia areata. For the study at large: Percentage of affected scalp area was the basis on which treated patients' severity was scored.

CDR1 is GTSNPN and CDR2 is SVGIG in the germline V gene (reference sequence). Trimming shortened V by 4 bases and J by 3 bases, and 6 bases separated the two germline ends. The length of the CDR3 is 11 residues. Isolated RNA was reverse transcribed into cDNA used as the sequencing template. The method was immunoSEQ multiplex PCR; TCRdb's version includes in-frame clones alone and lacks a portion of them. The data hold about 200,000 clones, with approximately 61% observed a single time. This clone was recorded once. Treatment described: oral pan-JAK inhibitor, 5-10 mg twice daily. The receptor was derived from a human donor with alopecia areata. Source: CD4+ T cells sorted from blood, taken at week 24, from a patient treated with tofacitinib. The chain carries TRBV30 and TRBJ1-1; D perhaps matches TRBD1 (5 bases). In nucleotides, the CDR3 is TGTGCCTGGACAGGGTACACTGAAGCTTTCTTT. This encodes CAWTGYTEAFF.